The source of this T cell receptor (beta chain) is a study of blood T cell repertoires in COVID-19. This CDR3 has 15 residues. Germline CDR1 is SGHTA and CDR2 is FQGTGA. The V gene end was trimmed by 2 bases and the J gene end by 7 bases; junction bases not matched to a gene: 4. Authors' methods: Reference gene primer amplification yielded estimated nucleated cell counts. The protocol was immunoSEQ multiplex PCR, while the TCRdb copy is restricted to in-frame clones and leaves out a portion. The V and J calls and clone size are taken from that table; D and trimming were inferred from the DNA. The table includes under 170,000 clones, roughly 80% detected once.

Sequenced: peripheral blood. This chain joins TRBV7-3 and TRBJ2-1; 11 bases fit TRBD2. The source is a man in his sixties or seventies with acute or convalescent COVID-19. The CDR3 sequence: CASSLDPSGRNEQFF. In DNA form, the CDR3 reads TGTGCCAGCAGCTTAGATCCTAGCGGGAGGAATGAGCAGTTCTTC.